Listed here are 10 T cell receptor beta chains from one sample, sequenced in a study of regulatory T cells in long-lasting Graves disease. Arm-PCR of CDR3 regions and iRepertoire HTBI primers were used to build TCR beta libraries. TCRdb called the multiplex PCR reads again in MiXCR, with one record for every CDR3 protein. The table has more than 300,000 distinct CDR3 sequences, roughly a fifth seen once. Documented time point: persistent/refractory GD, antithyroid drugs over 5 years with positive TRAb. Preparation of the TCR library used RNA extracted from PBMCs. The input for sequencing was peripheral blood mononuclear cells (PBMCs), taken when the disease was refractory, from a patient treated with antithyroid drugs. The source is a female donor with Graves disease.

This clonotype was seen at least ten times. V usage is TRBV9 and J usage is TRBJ1-2; no definite D call. Germline lookup yields CDR1 SGDLS and CDR2 YYNGEE. The germline V and J ends were trimmed by 1 base and 4 bases, with 11 bases remaining between them. The CDR3 totals 14 residues. The CDR3 DNA reads as TGTGCCAGCAGCGTATCCCGGGAACTCTATGGCTACACCTTC. It specifies CASSVSRELYGYTF.

This clonotype was seen a handful of times. A much bigger clone sits one base away, suggesting this may be a read error. The CDR3 is CSATQRAGGRETQYF. The CDR3 region has the DNA TGCAGTGCGACCCAACGGGCGGGAGGGCGAGAGACCCAGTACTTC. The chain employs TRBV20-1 and TRBJ2-5, with 9 bases matching TRBD2. This CDR3 comprises 15 residues. J was trimmed by 4 bases and V by 6 bases; bases with no gene match: 12. The germline CDR1 and CDR2 sequences are DFQATT and SNEGSKA (reference sequence).

This clonotype was detected many times. CDR3 DNA: TGTGCCACCGCCGGGGCCGACAGGTCCTATGGCTACACCTTC. Its translation: CATAGADRSYGYTF. The chain employs TRBV28 and TRBJ1-2; D perhaps matches TRBD1 (6 bases). This CDR3 region has 14 residues. Per the germline V gene, CDR1 is MDHEN and CDR2 is SYDVKM. Trimming took off 10 bases at V and 4 bases at J, with 19 bases between the two ends.

This clonotype appeared a few times. The rearrangement links TRBV19 to TRBJ1-5, with D uncertain. The ends were cut back, 3 bases at V and 5 bases at J, with 11 bases in the middle. CDR3 size: 14 residues. CDR1 and CDR2 (germline): LNHDA, SQIVND (reference sequence). CDR3 DNA sequence: TGTGCCAGTAGTATGAGAGGGTGGGATCAGCCCCAGCATTTT. Protein sequence: CASSMRGWDQPQHF.

In the case of this clonotype: This may arise from a read error, as a much more abundant clone is one base away. J is TRBJ1-2 and V is TRBV7-2; 10 nucleotides line up with TRBD1. Germline-derived CDR1 and CDR2 are SGHTA and FQGNSA. CDR3 length equals 14 residues. V dropped 5 bases and J dropped 6; count of bases not matched to a gene: 6. CDR3: CASSPGTGADGYTF. CDR3 DNA sequence: TGTGCCAGCAGCCCCGGGACAGGGGCGGATGGCTACACCTTC.

As for this clonotype: This may be a read error, as it is one base from a much larger clone. The chain links TRBV7-2 to TRBJ2-7; 10 nucleotides match TRBD2. There are 14 residues in the CDR3. CDR1 and CDR2 from the germline V gene are SGHTA and FQGNSA. V lost 5 bases and J lost 2; bases outside the gene matches: 3. This CDR3 is CASSGSGGTYEQYF. CDR3 DNA sequence: TGTGCCAGCAGCGGTAGCGGGGGGACCTACGAGCAGTACTTC.

This rearrangement joins TRBV7-2 to TRBJ1-1, with 8 bases fitting TRBD1. Unmatched junction bases numbered 12, after V lost 3 bases and J lost 0 bases. CDR1 and CDR2 (germline): SGHTA, FQGNSA. This CDR3 has 18 amino acids. The DNA for the CDR3 is TGTGCCAGCAGCTTGGGGGCACAGGGGGAGACGATGAACACTGAAGCTTTCTTT. Translation gives CASSLGAQGETMNTEAFF.

Concerning this clonotype: At one boundary the junction diverges from the germline segment, which might be a read error. The chain uses TRBV19 and TRBJ2-7, with 8 bases identical to TRBD1. Germline CDR1 is LNHDA and CDR2 is SQIVND (reference sequence). The CDR3 runs to 14 residues. CDR3 in DNA: TGCGCCAGTAGTAAGGACAGGGAAACCGACGAGCAGTACTTC. Protein sequence: CASSKDRETDEQYF.

This clonotype was seen a handful of times. Here the CDR3 DNA reads TGTGCCAGCAGACCACTAGCGGGCTCCTACGAGCAGTACTTC. It is translated as CASRPLAGSYEQYF. The rearrangement uses TRBV5-6 and TRBJ2-7, with 9 bases lining up with TRBD2. CDR3 size: 14 residues. Germline V gene lookup returns CDR1 SGHDT and CDR2 YYEEEE. The J segment lost 0 bases and the V segment lost 5 bases, leaving 3 bases of the junction unmatched.

This clonotype was counted at least ten times. This rearrangement joins TRBV6-2 or TRBV6-3 to TRBJ1-1; D may be TRBD1 (5 bases). Germline V gene lookup returns CDR1 MNHEY and CDR2 SVGEGT. The CDR3 extends over 15 amino acids. The V gene lost 2 bases and the J gene lost 3 bases, with 13 bases spanning the gap. The CDR3 loop reads CASSYNGWTYTEAFF. The CDR3 DNA reads as TGTGCCAGCAGTTACAACGGTTGGACATACACTGAAGCTTTCTTT.